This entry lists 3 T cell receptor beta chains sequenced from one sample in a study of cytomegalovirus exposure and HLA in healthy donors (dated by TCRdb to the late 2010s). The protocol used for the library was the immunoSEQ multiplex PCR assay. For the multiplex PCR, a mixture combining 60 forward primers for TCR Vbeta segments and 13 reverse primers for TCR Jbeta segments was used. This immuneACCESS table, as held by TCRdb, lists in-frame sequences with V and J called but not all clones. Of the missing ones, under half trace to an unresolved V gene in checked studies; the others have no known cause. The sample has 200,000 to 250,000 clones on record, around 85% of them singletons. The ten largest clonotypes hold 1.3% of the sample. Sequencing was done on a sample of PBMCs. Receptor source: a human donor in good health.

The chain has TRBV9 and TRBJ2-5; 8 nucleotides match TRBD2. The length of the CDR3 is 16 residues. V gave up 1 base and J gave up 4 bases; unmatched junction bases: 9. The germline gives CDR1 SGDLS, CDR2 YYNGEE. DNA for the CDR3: TGTGCCAGCAGCGTACTGAGCGGGAGAAGGGGAGAGACCCAGTACTTC. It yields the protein CASSVLSGRRGETQYF. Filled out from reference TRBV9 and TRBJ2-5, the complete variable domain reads DSGVTQTPKHLITATGQRVTLRCSPRSGDLSVYWYQQSLDQGLQFLIQYYNGEERAKGNILERFSAQQFPDLHSELNLSSLELGDSALYFCASSVLSGRRGETQYFGPGTRLLVL.

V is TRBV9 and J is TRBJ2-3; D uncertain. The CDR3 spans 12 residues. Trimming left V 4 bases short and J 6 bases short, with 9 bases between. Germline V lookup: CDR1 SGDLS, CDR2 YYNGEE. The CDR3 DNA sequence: TGTGCCAGCAGCCCCGTTCGGGATACGCAGTATTTT. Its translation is CASSPVRDTQYF.

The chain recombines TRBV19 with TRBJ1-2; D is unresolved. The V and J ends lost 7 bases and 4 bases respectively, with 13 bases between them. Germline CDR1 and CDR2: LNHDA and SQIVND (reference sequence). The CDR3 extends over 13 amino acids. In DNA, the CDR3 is TGTGCCAGTACCCCGGCAGGTCCCTATGGCTACACCTTC. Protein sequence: CASTPAGPYGYTF. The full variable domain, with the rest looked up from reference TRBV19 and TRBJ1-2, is DGGITQSPKYLFRKEGQNVTLSCEQNLNHDAMYWYRQDPGQGLRLIYYSQIVNDFQKGDIAEGYSVSREKKESFPLTVTSAQKNPTAFYLCASTPAGPYGYTFGSGTRLTVV.